Reported below is one TCR beta chain. Its antigen remains unidentified. The data stem from a study of Graves' ophthalmopathy and Graves' hyperthyroidism. Broader study findings: Most thyroid-expanded clonotypes exceeding 0.001 frequency were also found in blood.

Hyperthyroidism cases were recent diagnoses of under 2 months' duration in people aged 18 to 65. Pregnant or lactating patients and those with other autoimmune diseases or uncontrolled infections were excluded. This CDR3 is built from 20 residues. The V and J ends lost 5 bases and 9 bases, in that order; junction bases with no gene match: 27. Germline CDR1 is SNHLY and CDR2 is FYNNEI. Amplifying from RNA transcripts, the study obtained TCR beta CDR3 regions. HTBI primers were used in a first-round RT-PCR, which preceded a second-round multiplex PCR. From the multiplex PCR reads, TCRdb called clonotypes with MiXCR, one entry per CDR3 protein. The sample holds around 1.1 million distinct CDR3 sequences; about 36% are singletons and the top ten take 11%.

The origin of this receptor is an adult man with Graves' hyperthyroidism. J is TRBJ1-5 and V is TRBV2; TRBD1 matches at 8 bases. Source material: peripheral blood or thyroid tissue (not recorded which). CDR3 sequence: CASSIGQGISEASPFRPQHF. Written as DNA, the CDR3 is TGTGCCAGCAGTATCGGACAGGGTATTTCGGAAGCCTCTCCGTTTCGGCCCCAGCATTTT.